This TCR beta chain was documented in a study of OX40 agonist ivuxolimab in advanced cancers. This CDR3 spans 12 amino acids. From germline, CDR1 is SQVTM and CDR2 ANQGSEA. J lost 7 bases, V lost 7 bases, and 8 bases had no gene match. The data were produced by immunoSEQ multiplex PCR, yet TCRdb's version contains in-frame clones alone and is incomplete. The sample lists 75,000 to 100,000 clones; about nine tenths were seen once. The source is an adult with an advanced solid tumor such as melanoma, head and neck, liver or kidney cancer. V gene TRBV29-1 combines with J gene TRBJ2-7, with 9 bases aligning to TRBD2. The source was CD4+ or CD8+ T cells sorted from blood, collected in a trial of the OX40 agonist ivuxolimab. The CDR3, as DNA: TGCAGCGCCGGGACTAGCAGAGGGGAGCAGTACTTC. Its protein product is CSAGTSRGEQYF.